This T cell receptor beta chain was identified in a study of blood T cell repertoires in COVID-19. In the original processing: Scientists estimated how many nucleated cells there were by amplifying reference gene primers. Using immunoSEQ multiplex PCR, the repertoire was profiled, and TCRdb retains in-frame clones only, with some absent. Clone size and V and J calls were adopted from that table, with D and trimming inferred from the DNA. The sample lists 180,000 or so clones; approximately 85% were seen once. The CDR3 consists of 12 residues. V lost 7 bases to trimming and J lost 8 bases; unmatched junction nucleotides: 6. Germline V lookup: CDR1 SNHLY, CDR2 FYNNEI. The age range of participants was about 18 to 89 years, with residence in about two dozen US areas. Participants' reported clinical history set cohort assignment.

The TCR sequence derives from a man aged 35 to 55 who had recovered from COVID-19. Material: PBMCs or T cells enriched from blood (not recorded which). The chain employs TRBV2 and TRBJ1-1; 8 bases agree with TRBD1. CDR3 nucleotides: TGTGCCAGCATAACGGACAGGGTGGAAGCTTTCTTT. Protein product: CASITDRVEAFF.